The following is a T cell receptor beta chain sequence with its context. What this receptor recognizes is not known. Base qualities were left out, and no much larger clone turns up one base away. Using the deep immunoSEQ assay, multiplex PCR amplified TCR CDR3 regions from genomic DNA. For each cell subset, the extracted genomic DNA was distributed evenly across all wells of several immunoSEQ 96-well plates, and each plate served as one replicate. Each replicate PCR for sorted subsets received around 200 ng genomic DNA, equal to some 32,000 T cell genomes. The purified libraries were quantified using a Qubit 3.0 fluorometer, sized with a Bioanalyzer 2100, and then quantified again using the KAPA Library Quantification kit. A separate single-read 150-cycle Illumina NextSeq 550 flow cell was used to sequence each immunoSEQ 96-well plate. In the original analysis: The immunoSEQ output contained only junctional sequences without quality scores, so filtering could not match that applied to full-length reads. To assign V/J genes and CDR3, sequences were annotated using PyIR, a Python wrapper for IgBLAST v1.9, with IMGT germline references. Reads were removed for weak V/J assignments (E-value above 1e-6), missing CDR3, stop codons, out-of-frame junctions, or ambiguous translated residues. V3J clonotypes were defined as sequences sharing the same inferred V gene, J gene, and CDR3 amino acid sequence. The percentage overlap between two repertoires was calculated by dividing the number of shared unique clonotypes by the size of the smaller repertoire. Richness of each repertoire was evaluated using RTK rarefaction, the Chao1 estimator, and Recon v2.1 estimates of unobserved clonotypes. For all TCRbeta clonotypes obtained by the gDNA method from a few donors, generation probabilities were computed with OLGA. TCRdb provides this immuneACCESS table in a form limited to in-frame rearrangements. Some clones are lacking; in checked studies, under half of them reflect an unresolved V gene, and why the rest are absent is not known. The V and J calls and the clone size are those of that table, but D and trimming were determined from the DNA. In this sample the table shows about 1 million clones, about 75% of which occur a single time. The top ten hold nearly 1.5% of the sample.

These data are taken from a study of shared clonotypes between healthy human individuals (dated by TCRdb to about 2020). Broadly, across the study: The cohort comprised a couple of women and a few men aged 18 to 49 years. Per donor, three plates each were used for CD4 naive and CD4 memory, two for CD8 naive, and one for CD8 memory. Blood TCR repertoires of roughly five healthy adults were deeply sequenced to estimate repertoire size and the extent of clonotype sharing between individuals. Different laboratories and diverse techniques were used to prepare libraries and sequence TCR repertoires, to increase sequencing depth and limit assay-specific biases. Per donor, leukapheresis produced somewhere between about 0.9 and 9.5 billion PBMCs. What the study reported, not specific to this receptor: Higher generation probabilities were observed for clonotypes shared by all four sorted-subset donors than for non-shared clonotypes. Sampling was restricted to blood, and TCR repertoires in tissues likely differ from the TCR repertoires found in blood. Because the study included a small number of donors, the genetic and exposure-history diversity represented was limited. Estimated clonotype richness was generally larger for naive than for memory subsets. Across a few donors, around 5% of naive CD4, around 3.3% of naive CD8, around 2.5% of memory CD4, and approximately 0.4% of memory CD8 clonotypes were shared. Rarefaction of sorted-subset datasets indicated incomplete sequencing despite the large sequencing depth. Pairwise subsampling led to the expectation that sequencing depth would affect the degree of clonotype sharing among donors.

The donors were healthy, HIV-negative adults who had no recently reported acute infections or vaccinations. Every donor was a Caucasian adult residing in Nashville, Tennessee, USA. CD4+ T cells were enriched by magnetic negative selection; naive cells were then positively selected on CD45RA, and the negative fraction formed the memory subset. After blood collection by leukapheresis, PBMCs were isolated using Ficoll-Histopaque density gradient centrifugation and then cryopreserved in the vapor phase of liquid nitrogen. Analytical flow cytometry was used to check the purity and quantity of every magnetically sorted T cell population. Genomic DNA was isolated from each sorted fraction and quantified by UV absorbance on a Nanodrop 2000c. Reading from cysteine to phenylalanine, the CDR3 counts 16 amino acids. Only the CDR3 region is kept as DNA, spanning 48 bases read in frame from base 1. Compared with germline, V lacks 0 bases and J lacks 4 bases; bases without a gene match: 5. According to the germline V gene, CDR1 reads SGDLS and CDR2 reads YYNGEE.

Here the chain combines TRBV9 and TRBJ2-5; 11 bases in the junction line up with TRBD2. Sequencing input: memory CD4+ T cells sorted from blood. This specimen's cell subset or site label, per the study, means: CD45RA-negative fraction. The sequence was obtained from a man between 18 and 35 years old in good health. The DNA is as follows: TGTGCCAGCAGCGTAGGGGTGCTAGCGGGAGGAGAGACCCAGTACTTC. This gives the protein CASSVGVLAGGETQYF.